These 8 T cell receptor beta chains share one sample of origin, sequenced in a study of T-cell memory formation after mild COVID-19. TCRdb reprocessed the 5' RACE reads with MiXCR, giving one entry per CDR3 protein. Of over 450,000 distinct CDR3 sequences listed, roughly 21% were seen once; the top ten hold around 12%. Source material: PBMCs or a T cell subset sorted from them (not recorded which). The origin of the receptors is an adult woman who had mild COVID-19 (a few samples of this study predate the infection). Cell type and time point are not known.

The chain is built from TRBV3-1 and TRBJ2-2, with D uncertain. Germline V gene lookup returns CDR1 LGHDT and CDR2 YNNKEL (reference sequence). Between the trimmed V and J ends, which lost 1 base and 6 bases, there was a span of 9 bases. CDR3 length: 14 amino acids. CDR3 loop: CASSQVAGSGELFF. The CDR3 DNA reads TGTGCCAGCAGCCAAGTGGCCGGTTCCGGGGAGCTGTTTTTT.

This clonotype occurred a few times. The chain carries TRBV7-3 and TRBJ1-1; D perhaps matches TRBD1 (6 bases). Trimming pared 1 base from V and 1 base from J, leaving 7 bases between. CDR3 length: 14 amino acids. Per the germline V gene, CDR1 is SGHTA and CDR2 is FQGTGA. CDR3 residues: CASSLKGENTEAFF. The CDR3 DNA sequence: TGTGCCAGCAGCTTAAAGGGGGAGAACACTGAAGCTTTCTTT. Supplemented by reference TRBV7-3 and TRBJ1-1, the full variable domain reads GAGVSQTPSNKVTEKGKYVELRCDPISGHTALYWYRQSLGQGPEFLIYFQGTGAADDSGLPNDRFFAVRPEGSVSTLKIQRTERGDSAVYLCASSLKGENTEAFFGQGTRLTVV.

The CDR3 nucleotides are TGCAGTGCTAGAGTAAGCGGGGACGATTCACCCCTCCACTTT. This codes for CSARVSGDDSPLHF. The J gene is TRBJ1-6, the V gene TRBV20-1, with D perhaps matching TRBD1 (5 bases). V was pared by 1 base and J by 8 bases, with 12 bases between. Germline-derived CDR1 and CDR2 are DFQATT and SNEGSKA (reference sequence). The CDR3 loop spans 14 amino acids.

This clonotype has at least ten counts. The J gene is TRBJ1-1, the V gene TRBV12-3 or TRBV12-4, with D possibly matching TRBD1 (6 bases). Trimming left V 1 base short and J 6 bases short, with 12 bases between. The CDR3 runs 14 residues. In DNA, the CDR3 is TGTGCCAGCAGTTTAGGCGGGGGCAAGGCTGAAGCTTTCTTT. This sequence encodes CASSLGGGKAEAFF.

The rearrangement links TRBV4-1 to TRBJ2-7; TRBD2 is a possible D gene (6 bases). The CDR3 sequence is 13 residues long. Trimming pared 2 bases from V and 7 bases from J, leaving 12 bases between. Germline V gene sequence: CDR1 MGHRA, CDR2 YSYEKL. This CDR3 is CASSQHPGREQYF. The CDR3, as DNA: TGCGCCAGCAGCCAACACCCAGGGAGGGAGCAGTACTTC.

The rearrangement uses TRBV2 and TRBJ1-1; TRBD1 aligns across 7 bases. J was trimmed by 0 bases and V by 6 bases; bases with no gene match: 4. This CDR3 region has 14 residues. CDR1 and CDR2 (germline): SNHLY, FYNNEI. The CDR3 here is CASSGGQLNTEAFF. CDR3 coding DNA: TGTGCCAGCAGCGGGGGACAGCTGAACACTGAAGCTTTCTTT.

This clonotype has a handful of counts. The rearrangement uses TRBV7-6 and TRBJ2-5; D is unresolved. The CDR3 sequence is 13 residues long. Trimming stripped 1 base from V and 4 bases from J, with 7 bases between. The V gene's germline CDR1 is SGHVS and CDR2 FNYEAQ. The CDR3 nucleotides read TGTGCCAGCAGCTTAGGGAATCTAGAGACCCAGTACTTC. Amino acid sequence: CASSLGNLETQYF.

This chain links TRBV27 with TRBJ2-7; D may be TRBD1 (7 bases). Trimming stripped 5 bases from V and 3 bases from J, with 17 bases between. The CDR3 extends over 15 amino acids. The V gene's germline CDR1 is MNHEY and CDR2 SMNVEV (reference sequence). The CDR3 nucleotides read TGTGCCAGCAGTCCTACAGGGGCGGGGAGCTACGAGCAGTACTTC. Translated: CASSPTGAGSYEQYF.